This T cell receptor (beta chain) was captured by sequencing in a study of read filtering for tumor transcriptome and immune sequencing. Findings and caveats of the study: IR-seq captured clonotypes deeper and more reliably than RNA-seq.

This library used roughly 430 ng RNA and molecular barcoded adaptors spanning alpha/delta and beta/gamma chains. TCRdb reanalysed the reads using MiXCR and keeps one entry per CDR3 protein. The repertoire consists of fewer than 75,000 distinct CDR3 sequences, with 20% to 25% occurring once and the leading ten covering approximately 18%. Trimming shortened V by 5 bases and J by 10 bases, and 12 bases separated the two germline ends. This CDR3 contains 12 residues. Germline V CDR1 and CDR2: SGHAT, FQNNGV. This clonotype was picked up many times. No antigen is known for it. The sequence derives from a donor at least 40 years old with multiple myeloma. The V and J genes are TRBV11-2 and TRBJ2-1; D gene ambiguous. Material for sequencing was a population of CD138-negative cells sorted from bone marrow. The DNA of the CDR3 is TGTGCCAGCAGCCTCCTGGTGGAGGAGCAGTTCTTC. Residues: CASSLLVEEQFF.